Following are 8 T cell receptor beta chains from one sample sequenced in a study of blood T cell repertoires in COVID-19. Clones were sequenced by immunoSEQ multiplex PCR, and TCRdb holds only the in-frame ones, with some missing. The data contain some 100,000 clones, 85% to 90% of them singletons. Sequencing was done on a sample of peripheral blood. The receptors originated from a man aged 65-85 years who had recovered from COVID-19.

The chain links TRBV5-4 to TRBJ1-4, with TRBD1 as a possible D gene (6 bases). The germline V and J ends were trimmed by 5 bases and 5 bases, with 10 bases remaining between them. Germline V lookup: CDR1 SGHNT, CDR2 YYREEE (reference sequence). The CDR3 covers 13 residues. CDR3 sequence (DNA): TGTGCCAGCAGACGTGGACAGAATGAAAAACTGTTTTTT. This translates into CASRRGQNEKLFF. Variable domain in full (rest from reference TRBV5-4 and TRBJ1-4): ETGVTQSPTHLIKTRGQQVTLRCSSQSGHNTVSWYQQALGQGPQFIFQYYREEENGRGNFPPRFSGLQFPNYSSELNVNALELDDSALYLCASRRGQNEKLFFGSGTQLSVL.

The chain recombines TRBV5-4 with TRBJ1-1; a possible D gene is TRBD1 (6 bases). The CDR3 is 15 residues long. V lost 2 bases to trimming and J lost 2 bases, with 13 bases between them. The germline V gene encodes CDR1 SGHNT and CDR2 YYREEE (reference sequence). CDR3 sequence (DNA): TGTGCCAGCAGCTTAGAAGACAGGTTCAACACTGAAGCTTTCTTT. As protein: CASSLEDRFNTEAFF.

This clone was seen more than once but under ten times. The rearrangement links TRBV5-1 to TRBJ2-5; D might be TRBD1 (7 bases). V was trimmed by 2 bases and J by 0 bases, leaving 11 bases between them. Germline-derived CDR1 and CDR2 are SGHRS and YFSETQ. CDR3 size: 15 residues. Here the CDR3 DNA reads TGCGCCAGCAGCTTCAGGGGGGCTCACCAAGAGACCCAGTACTTC. This gives the protein CASSFRGAHQETQYF.

The chain employs TRBV27 and TRBJ2-1; 13 bases line up with TRBD2. Germline CDR1 MNHEY, CDR2 SMNVEV (reference sequence). This CDR3 region has 16 residues. With 8 bases clipped from V and 6 bases from J, the junction kept 10 bases outside the gene matches. CDR3 protein: CASGLRLAGGTNEQFF. The DNA for the CDR3 is TGTGCCAGCGGACTAAGACTAGCGGGAGGAACCAATGAGCAGTTCTTC.

V is TRBV28 and J is TRBJ2-5; 9 bases are shared with TRBD1. The ends lost 8 bases at V and 7 bases at J; junction bases unmatched: 8. The CDR3 extends over 13 amino acids. The germline V gene encodes CDR1 MDHEN and CDR2 SYDVKM. CDR3 bases: TGTGCCAGCCCGGGACAGGGCCCCGGGACCCAGTACTTC. Translation gives CASPGQGPGTQYF.

This chain uses TRBV5-4 with TRBJ1-1; D is undetermined. In germline, CDR1 is SGHNT, CDR2 YYREEE (reference sequence). This CDR3 is built from 15 residues. V lost 4 bases and J 0 bases, leaving 13 bases between the germline ends. This CDR3 reads CASSVRVGVNTEAFF. CDR3 nucleotide sequence: TGTGCCAGCAGCGTTAGGGTCGGGGTGAACACTGAAGCTTTCTTT.

This clone was detected only a few times. This chain links TRBV4-3 with TRBJ1-2, with D uncertain. Germline V gene sequence: CDR1 LGHNA, CDR2 YSLEER. The V end lost 1 base, the J end lost 2 bases, and 5 bases lay between the germline ends. This CDR3 spans 13 amino acids. Here the CDR3 reads CASSQGQNYGYTF. CDR3 coding DNA: TGCGCCAGCAGCCAAGGGCAGAACTATGGCTACACCTTC.

V is TRBV28 and J is TRBJ1-1; TRBD1 might be the D (6 bases). Germline V gives CDR1 MDHEN, CDR2 SYDVKM. The V end lost 5 bases, the J end lost 0 bases, and 13 bases lay between the germline ends. This CDR3 comprises 15 residues. CDR3: CASSTRGGLNTEAFF. The CDR3 region has the DNA TGTGCCAGCAGTACAAGGGGGGGATTGAACACTGAAGCTTTCTTT.